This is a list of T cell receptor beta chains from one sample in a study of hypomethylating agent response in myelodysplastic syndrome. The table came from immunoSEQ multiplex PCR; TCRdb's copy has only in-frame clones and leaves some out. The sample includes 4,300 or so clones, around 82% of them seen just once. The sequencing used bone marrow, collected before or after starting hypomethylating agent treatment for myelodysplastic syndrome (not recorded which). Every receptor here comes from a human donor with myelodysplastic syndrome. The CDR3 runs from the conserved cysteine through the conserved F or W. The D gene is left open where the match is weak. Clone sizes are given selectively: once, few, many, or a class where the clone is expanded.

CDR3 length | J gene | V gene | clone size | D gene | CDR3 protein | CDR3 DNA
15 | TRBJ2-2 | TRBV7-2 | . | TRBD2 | CASSLLAANTGELFF | TGTGCCAGCAGCTTACTAGCGGCCAACACCGGGGAGCTGTTTTTT
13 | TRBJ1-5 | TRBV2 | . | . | CASASWSNQPQHF | TGTGCCAGCGCGAGTTGGAGCAATCAGCCCCAGCATTTT
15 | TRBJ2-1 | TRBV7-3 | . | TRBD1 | CASSLTGASYNEQFF | TGTGCCAGCAGCTTGACAGGGGCTTCCTACAATGAGCAGTTCTTC
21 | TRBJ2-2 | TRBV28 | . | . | CASRPPGWGALSRKNTGELFF | TGTGCCAGCAGACCCCCAGGTTGGGGGGCGTTGAGTCGAAAGAACACCGGGGAGCTGTTTTTT
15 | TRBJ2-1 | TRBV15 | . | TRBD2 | CATSRDIAGVNEQFF | TGTGCCACCAGCAGAGATATAGCGGGGGTTAATGAGCAGTTCTTC
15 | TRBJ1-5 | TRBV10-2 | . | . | CASSENPGGNQPQHF | TGCGCCAGCAGTGAAAATCCTGGAGGCAATCAGCCCCAGCATTTT
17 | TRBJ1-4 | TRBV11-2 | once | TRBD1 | CASSSADRAPQDEKLFF | TGTGCCAGCAGCTCAGCGGACAGGGCTCCACAGGATGAAAAACTGTTTTTT
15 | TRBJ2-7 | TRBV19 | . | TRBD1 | CASSFGQGKSYEQYF | TGTGCCAGTAGTTTCGGACAGGGCAAAAGCTACGAGCAGTACTTC
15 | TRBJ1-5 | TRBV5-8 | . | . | CASSLGQISNQPQHF | TGTGCCAGCAGCTTGGGACAGATTAGCAATCAGCCCCAGCATTTT
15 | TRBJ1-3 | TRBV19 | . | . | CASSVTVIVGNTIYF | TGTGCCAGTAGTGTGACAGTGATCGTTGGAAACACCATATATTTT
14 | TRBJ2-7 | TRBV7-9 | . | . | CASSRQGSTYEQYF | TGTGCCAGCAGCCGGCAGGGATCCACCTACGAGCAGTACTTC
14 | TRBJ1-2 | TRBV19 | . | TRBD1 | CASAPTGAHGGYTF | TGTGCCAGTGCACCCACAGGGGCTCATGGGGGCTACACCTTC
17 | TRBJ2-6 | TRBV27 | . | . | CASSSLGGRSGANVLTF | TGTGCCAGCAGTTCCCTCGGGGGCCGCTCTGGGGCCAACGTCCTGACTTTC
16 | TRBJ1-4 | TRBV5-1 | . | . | CASSFLSGATNEKLFF | TGCGCCAGCAGCTTTCTTTCAGGGGCAACTAATGAAAAACTGTTTTTT
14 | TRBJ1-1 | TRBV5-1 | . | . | CASSSNYGTSEAFF | TGCGCCAGCAGCTCAAACTACGGGACCTCTGAAGCTTTCTTT
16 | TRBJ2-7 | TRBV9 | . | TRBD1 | CASSVDWGGQGREQYF | TGTGCCAGCAGCGTAGATTGGGGAGGACAGGGGCGCGAGCAGTACTTC
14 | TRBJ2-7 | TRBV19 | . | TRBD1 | CASSPGQGPYEQYF | TGTGCCAGTAGTCCCGGACAGGGCCCCTACGAGCAGTACTTC